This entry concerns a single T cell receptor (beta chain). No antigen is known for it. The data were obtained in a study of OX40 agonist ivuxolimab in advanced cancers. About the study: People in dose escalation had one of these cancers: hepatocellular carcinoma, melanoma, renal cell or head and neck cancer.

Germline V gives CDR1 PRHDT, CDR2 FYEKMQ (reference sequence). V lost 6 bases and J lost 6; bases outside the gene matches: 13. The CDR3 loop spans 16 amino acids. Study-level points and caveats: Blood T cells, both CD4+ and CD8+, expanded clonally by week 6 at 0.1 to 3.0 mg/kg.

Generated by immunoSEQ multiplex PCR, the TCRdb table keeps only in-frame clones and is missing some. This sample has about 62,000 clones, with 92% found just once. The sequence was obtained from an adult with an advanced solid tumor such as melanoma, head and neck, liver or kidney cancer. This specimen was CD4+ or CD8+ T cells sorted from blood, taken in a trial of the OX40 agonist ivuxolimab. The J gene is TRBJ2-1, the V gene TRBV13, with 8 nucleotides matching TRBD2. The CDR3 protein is CASRRLSGGRGNEQFF. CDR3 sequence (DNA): TGTGCCAGCAGGAGACTAAGCGGGGGACGGGGCAATGAGCAGTTCTTC.